The next 3 T cell receptor beta chains were all read from a single sample in a study of cytomegalovirus exposure and HLA in healthy donors. The study ran its PCR with 60 Vbeta and 13 Jbeta primers. Data came from immunoSEQ multiplex PCR; TCRdb stores just in-frame clones and leaves some out. The sample lists about 160,000 clones; 60% to 85% were seen once. The source material was PBMCs. These receptors originate from a man aged 50 or older in good health and CMV-seropositive.

CDR3 sequence reads: CASSLAGQSSYEQYF. For the CDR3, the DNA is TGCGCCAGCAGCTTGGCTGGACAGAGCTCCTACGAGCAGTACTTC. The rearrangement joins TRBV5-1 to TRBJ2-7; weak D call: TRBD1 (6 bases). The germline V gene has CDR1 SGHRS and CDR2 YFSETQ. Trimming pared 0 bases from V and 0 bases from J, leaving 10 bases between. This CDR3 is built from 15 residues.

Note on this clone: The sample carries other DNA sequences with the same CDR3. This chain connects TRBV2 to TRBJ1-1; the match to TRBD1 covers 7 bases. CDR1 and CDR2 from the germline V gene are SNHLY and FYNNEI. V dropped 5 bases and J dropped 1; count of bases not matched to a gene: 1. The length of the CDR3 is 13 residues. This chain's CDR3 is CASSRDRNTEAFF. Written as DNA, the CDR3 is TGTGCCAGCAGTCGGGACAGGAACACTGAAGCTTTCTTT.

This clone was picked up one time. The chain employs TRBV9 and TRBJ2-5; possible D gene TRBD2, 5 bases. V was clipped by 6 bases and J by 1 base, with 10 bases between them. The CDR3 sequence is 13 residues long. CDR1 is SGDLS, CDR2 YYNGEE, per germline. Here the CDR3 reads CASTLGVQETQYF. CDR3 sequence (DNA): TGTGCCAGCACCCTCGGGGTCCAAGAGACCCAGTACTTC.